These 30 T cell receptor beta chains share one sample of origin, sequenced in a study of blood T cell repertoires in COVID-19. TCRdb's copy holds only in-frame clones and misses some; the assay was immunoSEQ multiplex PCR. The sample contains roughly 260,000 clones, approximately 89% of which appear only once. Sample: PBMCs or T cells enriched from blood (not recorded which). The origin of the receptors is a woman younger than 35 who had recovered from COVID-19.

The chain uses TRBV28 and TRBJ1-5; possibly TRBD1 for D (6 bases). V dropped 4 bases and J dropped 7 bases, with 17 bases sitting between them. CDR1 MDHEN and CDR2 SYDVKM come from the germline V gene. This CDR3 is built from 15 residues. CDR3 DNA: TGTGCCAGCAGTTCACCTTTCCTGAGGGGGCAGCCCCAGCATTTT. Translation: CASSSPFLRGQPQHF.

The chain links TRBV7-2 to TRBJ2-1, with D perhaps matching TRBD2 (6 bases). The CDR3 has 14 amino acids. Germline V gives CDR1 SGHTA, CDR2 FQGNSA. Trimming took 1 base from V and 4 from J, leaving 8 bases between them. This chain's CDR3 is CASSLVGGYNEQFF. CDR3 sequence (DNA): TGTGCCAGCAGCTTAGTGGGAGGATACAATGAGCAGTTCTTC.

The chain recombines TRBV6-5 with TRBJ1-3; D gene uncertain. The V end was cut by 0 bases, the J end by 4 bases, with 13 bases between. The CDR3 consists of 16 residues. Germline CDR1 is MNHEY and CDR2 is SVGAGI. As DNA, the CDR3 is TGTGCCAGCAGTTACTCTTGGCAGGCGAAAGGAAACACCATATATTTT. Encoded protein: CASSYSWQAKGNTIYF.

V gene TRBV7-8 combines with J gene TRBJ2-7; tentative D call: TRBD1 (6 bases). CDR1 is SGHVS and CDR2 is FQNEAQ in the germline V gene. The CDR3 contains 18 residues. With 2 bases removed from V and 6 bases from J, the gap between germline ends came to 26 bases. CDR3 region: CASSLRDNGFWEHGEQYF. CDR3 nucleotide sequence: TGTGCCAGCAGCTTACGGGACAACGGGTTCTGGGAACACGGCGAGCAGTACTTC.

The V gene is TRBV10-3, the J gene TRBJ2-5; TRBD1 might be the D (6 bases). Trimming left V 10 bases short and J 2 bases short, with 17 bases between. This CDR3 is built from 14 residues. CDR1 and CDR2 (germline): ENHRY, SYGVKD. CDR3 region: CATSYTGRQETQYF. CDR3 DNA sequence: TGTGCCACTTCTTATACAGGGCGACAAGAGACCCAGTACTTC.

This sequence joins TRBV30 and TRBJ2-7; TRBD2 is a possible D gene (5 bases). V was cut by 0 bases and J by 2 bases, with 11 bases left in between. Germline loops: CDR1 GTSNPN, CDR2 SVGIG (reference sequence). This CDR3 has 14 residues. CDR3 DNA: TGTGCCTGGAGTGTCTCTGAGGGCCCCTACGAGCAGTACTTC. It translates to CAWSVSEGPYEQYF.

This sequence joins TRBV15 and TRBJ2-5; D ambiguous. Germline CDR1 LNHNV, CDR2 YYDKDF (reference sequence). This CDR3 spans 14 amino acids. Trimming cost V 0 bases and J 1 base, with 6 bases left between them. CDR3 in DNA: TGTGCCACCAGCAGAGATCCTACCCAAGAGACCCAGTACTTC. This gives the protein CATSRDPTQETQYF.

The DNA for the CDR3 is TGTGCCAGCAGCCGGGACAGGGGGCTCGGGGAGCAGTACTTC. It translates to CASSRDRGLGEQYF. This rearrangement joins TRBV7-8 to TRBJ2-7; 12 bases line up with TRBD1. Germline CDR1 reads SGHVS; CDR2 reads FQNEAQ. The CDR3 extends over 14 amino acids. The V and J ends lost 5 bases and 7 bases, in that order; junction bases with no gene match: 6.

Details on this clone: This same CDR3 is encoded by further DNA sequences in the sample. The chain uses TRBV27 and TRBJ2-7, with 11 bases that match TRBD1. J gave up 3 bases and V 4 bases, and 2 bases lay outside the gene matches. This CDR3 has 14 residues. Germline V gene data show CDR1 as MNHEY and CDR2 as SMNVEV (reference sequence). CDR3 nucleotide sequence: TGTGCCAGCAGTTCCGGGACAGGGGGCTACGAGCAGTACTTC. Translation gives CASSSGTGGYEQYF.

This chain connects TRBV28 to TRBJ1-5; D is ambiguous. CDR1 is MDHEN and CDR2 is SYDVKM in the germline V gene. This CDR3 is built from 17 residues. Trimming left V 8 bases short and J 3 bases short, with 23 bases between. CDR3 in DNA: TGTGCCAGCTACCCCCCGGGGAGCGCTTTGAACAATCAGCCCCAGCATTTT. Its translation is CASYPPGSALNNQPQHF. Variable domain in full (rest from reference TRBV28 and TRBJ1-5): DVKVTQSSRYLVKRTGEKVFLECVQDMDHENMFWYRQDPGLGLRLIYFSYDVKMKEKGDIPEGYSVSREKKERFSLILESASTNQTSMYLCASYPPGSALNNQPQHFGDGTRLSIL.

The gene calls are TRBV5-1 and TRBJ1-2, with 10 bases lining up with TRBD1. The V and J ends lost 0 bases and 4 bases, in that order; junction bases with no gene match: 6. The CDR3 spans 16 residues. Germline V CDR1 and CDR2: SGHRS, YFSETQ. CDR3 nucleotides: TGCGCCAGCAGCTTGGAGGGGACAGGGGTCCCCTATGGCTACACCTTC. This codes for CASSLEGTGVPYGYTF.

The V gene is TRBV12-3 or TRBV12-4, the J gene TRBJ1-2; D gene unclear. The CDR3 runs to 12 residues. Trimming cost V 5 bases and J 8 bases, with 12 bases left between them. CDR3 loop: CASSLPSSGYTF. The CDR3 DNA sequence: TGTGCCAGCAGTCTCCCTTCGTCGGGCTACACCTTC.

The chain is built from TRBV19 and TRBJ1-2; no clear D gene. Looked up from germline, CDR1 is LNHDA and CDR2 is SQIVND (reference sequence). CDR3 size: 12 residues. The V end was cut by 4 bases, the J end by 3 bases, with 6 bases between. The CDR3 bases are TGTGCCAGTAGTAACACCCACTATGGCTACACCTTC. It yields the protein CASSNTHYGYTF.

V gene TRBV4-1 combines with J gene TRBJ2-1; 9 bases line up with TRBD1. With 1 base clipped from V and 6 bases from J, the junction kept 4 bases outside the gene matches. The CDR3 runs to 15 residues. Germline CDR1 reads MGHRA; CDR2 reads YSYEKL. The CDR3 reads CASSQGTGAPNEQFF. The CDR3 DNA follows: TGCGCCAGCAGCCAAGGGACAGGGGCGCCCAATGAGCAGTTCTTC.

The rearrangement links TRBV7-2 to TRBJ2-7; TRBD1 agrees at 8 bases. CDR3 length: 14 amino acids. The J segment lost 0 bases and the V segment lost 5 bases, leaving 3 bases of the junction unmatched. The germline CDR1 and CDR2 sequences are SGHTA and FQGNSA. DNA for the CDR3: TGTGCCAGCAGCCAGGGACAGGACTCCTACGAGCAGTACTTC. This translates into CASSQGQDSYEQYF.

This clone was counted once. The gene calls are TRBV7-3 and TRBJ2-1, with 13 bases matching TRBD2. Per germline, CDR1 SGHTA and CDR2 FQGTGA. This CDR3 comprises 15 residues. Trimming at V came to 5 bases and at J to 7 bases, leaving 5 bases not matched to a gene. The CDR3 loop is CASSVLAGGPNEQFF. The CDR3 DNA reads as TGTGCCAGCAGCGTACTAGCGGGAGGGCCGAATGAGCAGTTCTTC.

The chain combines TRBV27 with TRBJ2-2; 7 bases are shared with TRBD1. CDR3 length: 14 residues. From germline, CDR1 is MNHEY and CDR2 SMNVEV (reference sequence). V shed 7 bases, J shed 4 bases, and the junction held 6 bases outside the gene matches. The CDR3 reads CASTLTGFTGELFF. CDR3 DNA: TGTGCCAGCACCTTGACAGGGTTCACCGGGGAGCTGTTTTTT.

This clone was detected a few times. CDR3 DNA: TGTGCCAGCCGGAGGGCCGGGGGGTATGAAAAACTGTTTTTT. This encodes CASRRAGGYEKLFF. The rearrangement links TRBV28 to TRBJ1-4, with TRBD1 as a possible D gene (5 bases). CDR1 and CDR2 from the germline V gene are MDHEN and SYDVKM. The CDR3 totals 14 residues. V was clipped by 8 bases and J by 6 bases, with 16 bases between them.

The rearrangement joins TRBV19 to TRBJ1-1, with D perhaps TRBD1 (5 bases). Germline loops: CDR1 LNHDA, CDR2 SQIVND (reference sequence). The CDR3 is made up of 15 amino acids. V dropped 1 base and J dropped 3 bases, with 12 bases sitting between them. CDR3 DNA sequence: TGTGCCAGTAGTATAGGCCGGGACTGGGACACTGAAGCTTTCTTT. Protein product: CASSIGRDWDTEAFF. Filled out from reference TRBV19 and TRBJ1-1, the complete variable domain reads DGGITQSPKYLFRKEGQNVTLSCEQNLNHDAMYWYRQDPGQGLRLIYYSQIVNDFQKGDIAEGYSVSREKKESFPLTVTSAQKNPTAFYLCASSIGRDWDTEAFFGQGTRLTVV.

CDR3 amino acids: CASTGLAGGRGDEQFF. CDR3 DNA sequence: TGTGCCAGCACCGGACTAGCGGGGGGGCGGGGCGATGAGCAGTTCTTC. The chain uses TRBV2 and TRBJ2-1; 15 nucleotides line up with TRBD2. CDR1 is SNHLY and CDR2 is FYNNEI in the germline V gene. This CDR3 contains 16 residues. With V trimmed by 7 bases and J by 8 bases, 9 bases remained unmatched.

The V gene is TRBV7-9, the J gene TRBJ2-7; 9 nucleotides line up with TRBD1. V was clipped by 4 bases and J by 3 bases; unmatched bases: 7. Germline V lookup: CDR1 SEHNR, CDR2 FQNEAQ (reference sequence). The length of the CDR3 is 15 residues. The CDR3 nucleotides are TGTGCCAGCAGCTACCCGGGACAGGGTAACTACGAGCAGTACTTC. It encodes CASSYPGQGNYEQYF.

The J gene is TRBJ2-7, the V gene TRBV28; D ambiguous. The CDR3 runs 11 residues. The V end was cut by 10 bases, the J end by 1 base, with 8 bases between. The germline CDR1 and CDR2 sequences are MDHEN and SYDVKM. The CDR3 nucleotides are TGTGCCATCGACAATTCCTACGAGCAGTACTTC. Translated, it gives CAIDNSYEQYF.

V and J are TRBV28 and TRBJ1-5; 7 bases fit TRBD1. Germline loops: CDR1 MDHEN, CDR2 SYDVKM. With 7 bases clipped from V and 5 bases from J, the junction kept 5 bases outside the gene matches. CDR3 length: 13 amino acids. In nucleotides, the CDR3 is TGTGCCAGCAATCGACAGGGCTATCAGCCCCAGCATTTT. Encoded protein: CASNRQGYQPQHF.

This clone has just one count. The chain's CDR3 is CATGPWGGDTGELFF. CDR3 in DNA: TGTGCCACCGGTCCCTGGGGAGGGGACACCGGGGAGCTGTTTTTT. The V and J genes are TRBV24-1 and TRBJ2-2; 7 bases agree with TRBD2. CDR3 length equals 15 residues. J was trimmed by 3 bases and V by 9 bases; bases with no gene match: 9. The germline V gene has CDR1 KGHDR and CDR2 SFDVKD.

The V and J genes are TRBV3-1 (or the pseudogene TRBV3-2) and TRBJ1-6, with D perhaps TRBD1 (6 bases). From germline, CDR1 is LGHDT and CDR2 YNNKEL (reference sequence). Between the trimmed V and J ends, which lost 6 bases and 4 bases, there was a span of 10 bases. The CDR3 consists of 14 residues. The CDR3 protein is CASSIGQYNSPLHF. CDR3 DNA sequence: TGTGCCAGCAGTATAGGACAGTATAATTCACCCCTCCACTTT.

The chain uses TRBV7-9 and TRBJ2-7; 9 bases are a match to TRBD1. V lost 4 bases to trimming and J lost 3 bases; unmatched junction nucleotides: 7. Germline CDR1 SEHNR, CDR2 FQNEAQ (reference sequence). CDR3 length: 15 residues. The CDR3 reads CASSSPGTGFYEQYF. Written as DNA, the CDR3 is TGTGCCAGCAGCTCCCCCGGGACAGGGTTCTACGAGCAGTACTTC.

Only one count was recorded for this clone. The chain links TRBV7-8 to TRBJ2-1, with 11 nucleotides matching TRBD2. With V trimmed by 3 bases and J by 7 bases, 2 bases remained unmatched. CDR3 size: 14 residues. The germline V gene has CDR1 SGHVS and CDR2 FQNEAQ. DNA for the CDR3: TGTGCCAGCAGCTTGACTAGCGGGAAGAATGAGCAGTTCTTC. This encodes CASSLTSGKNEQFF.

The chain couples TRBV19 to TRBJ2-7; 12 positions agree with TRBD1. V gave up 10 bases and J gave up 5 bases; unmatched junction bases: 12. The CDR3 contains 15 residues. From germline, CDR1 is LNHDA and CDR2 SQIVND (reference sequence). The CDR3 here is CATGNVGQGADEQYF. Here the CDR3 DNA reads TGTGCCACCGGGAACGTGGGACAGGGGGCGGACGAGCAGTACTTC.

This clone was seen just once. The chain recombines TRBV7-2 with TRBJ2-3; a weak D match, TRBD2 (6 bases). Trimming cost V 6 bases and J 3 bases, with 16 bases left between them. Germline lookup yields CDR1 SGHTA and CDR2 FQGNSA. The CDR3 contains 15 residues. DNA for the CDR3: TGTGCCAGCAGACCTCAAAGGGCGGGGACAGATACGCAGTATTTT. This encodes CASRPQRAGTDTQYF. Together with reference TRBV7-2 and TRBJ2-3, the CDR3 gives the full variable domain: GAGVSQSPSNKVTEKGKDVELRCDPISGHTALYWYRQSLGQGLEFLIYFQGNSAPDKSGLPSDRFSAERTGGSVSTLTIQRTQQEDSAVYLCASRPQRAGTDTQYFGPGTRLTVL.

The CDR3 reads CASSYGLAGGNYEQYF. The CDR3 nucleotides read TGTGCCAGCAGTTACGGACTAGCGGGAGGGAACTACGAGCAGTACTTC. V usage is TRBV27 and J usage is TRBJ2-7, with 15 bases lining up with TRBD2. Losses at the gene ends were 4 bases for V and 3 bases for J; bases not matched to a gene: 4. CDR3 length: 16 amino acids. From germline, CDR1 is MNHEY and CDR2 SMNVEV (reference sequence).